The entry that follows covers one T cell receptor beta chain sequence. What this receptor recognizes is not known. Per-nucleotide qualities are absent, and no much larger clonotype sits a single base away. These data come from a study of blood T cell repertoires in COVID-19 (TCRdb year 2020). Looking at the study overall: The collaborator samples originated in the United States, Italy and Spain and spanned the acute and convalescent phases of COVID-19. The repertoires were released in a freely available public database meant as a resource for research on the immune response to SARS-CoV-2. The prospective study material was composed of cDNA or gDNA derived from T cells, B-cell-depleted T cells, or PBMCs. HLA class I and class II types, where available, came from metadata supplied by the sample provider rather than from assay-based typing. Samples came from the ongoing ImmuneRACE study (first 160 participants) plus 1,254 subjects from 6 global collaborators. Deeply sampled blood TCRbeta repertoires from subjects exposed to, actively infected with, or recovered from COVID-19 were included in the dataset. Sample metadata almost always included a de-identified subject ID, COVID-19 status, age in years and sex. Overall study results and their limits: The amount of clinical and demographic metadata varied by source and participant and was provided uncurated.

At one collaborating source in Seattle, patients were enrolled during active infection and were followed longitudinally through the course of disease. The collaborating institutions used their own protocols to collect whole blood in K2EDTA tubes. For TCRbeta analysis, collaborator samples were shipped as frozen whole blood, as isolated PBMCs, or as DNA extracted from either sample type. The immunoSEQ Assay, a bias-controlled multiplex PCR, was used to amplify TCRbeta CDR3 regions from genomic DNA. Per the authors' processing: Nucleated cell counts per sample were estimated from amplification of reference gene primers within the assay. To quantify the absolute abundance of each unique TCRbeta CDR3 rearrangement, sequence reads were collapsed and filtered. Productive Simpson clonality was computed per sample as the square root of Simpson's diversity index over productive rearrangements. Sourced from immuneACCESS, this table was stored by TCRdb with only in-frame sequences that have V and J called. A share of the clones is absent; for the studies checked, an unresolved V gene accounts for under half, and the remainder has no known explanation. That table is the source of V, J and clone size, and D and trimming were worked out from the DNA. The sample table holds around 260,000 clones, of which approximately 91% were seen once. The ten largest make up over 2% of the sample.

V lost 2 bases and J lost 4 bases; the stretch between them is 14 bases long. The CDR3 contains 16 residues, cysteine and phenylalanine counted. The entry retains the CDR3 DNA only, 48 bases that are in frame from base 1. Sequences MDHEN (CDR1) and SYDVKM (CDR2) are obtained from the germline V gene. The V and J segments used are TRBV28 and TRBJ2-2; the D gene is possibly TRBD2, with 6 bases matching. This receptor was taken from a woman in her 30s with COVID-19, enrolled during active disease. The source material was peripheral blood. The CDR3 is CASSLVGLPITGELFF. The DNA sequence follows: TGTGCCAGCAGTTTAGTGGGACTCCCAATCACCGGGGAGCTGTTTTTT.